The 16 T cell receptor beta chains listed next were all sequenced from one sample in a study of blood T cell repertoires in COVID-19. Some clones are missing from TCRdb's copy, which holds only in-frame ones; the method was immunoSEQ multiplex PCR. The sample has about 360,000 clones; approximately 86% are singletons. The source material was peripheral blood. The receptors originated from an older woman with COVID-19, enrolled during active disease.

The chain employs TRBV10-3 and TRBJ2-1; 10 bases are shared with TRBD1. J gave up 8 bases and V 6 bases, and 10 bases lay outside the gene matches. Germline V gene lookup returns CDR1 ENHRY and CDR2 SYGVKD. The CDR3 is 15 amino acids. CDR3 sequence: CAIRGDRGQTYEQFF. In DNA form, the CDR3 reads TGTGCCATCAGGGGAGACAGGGGGCAAACCTATGAGCAGTTCTTC.

The V gene is TRBV2, the J gene TRBJ1-5; TRBD1 is a possible D gene (5 bases). This CDR3 has 17 amino acids. From germline, CDR1 is SNHLY and CDR2 FYNNEI. Trimming left V 2 bases short and J 2 bases short, with 16 bases between. This CDR3 reads CASSERMTGDGNQPQHF. The CDR3 nucleotides are TGTGCCAGCAGTGAAAGAATGACGGGGGATGGCAATCAGCCCCAGCATTTT.

This clone has just a few counts. V usage is TRBV9 and J usage is TRBJ2-7, with a weak D call TRBD1 (6 bases). Between the trimmed V and J ends, which lost 0 bases and 4 bases, there was a span of 11 bases. CDR1 and CDR2 from the germline V gene are SGDLS and YYNGEE. This CDR3 region has 14 residues. The chain's CDR3 is CASSVDGRGYEQYF. As DNA, the CDR3 is TGTGCCAGCAGCGTAGATGGCAGGGGATACGAGCAGTACTTC.

This chain links TRBV10-3 with TRBJ1-1, with TRBD1 matching 11 bases. This CDR3 contains 14 residues. Germline-derived CDR1 and CDR2 are ENHRY and SYGVKD. Losses at the gene ends were 4 bases for V and 5 bases for J; bases not matched to a gene: 3. The CDR3 region is CAISVGQGATEAFF. The CDR3 DNA sequence: TGTGCCATCAGTGTCGGACAGGGGGCAACTGAAGCTTTCTTT.

This chain joins TRBV7-9 and TRBJ2-7; D might be TRBD2 (6 bases). Trimming took 4 bases from V and 3 from J, leaving 10 bases between them. Per the germline V gene, CDR1 is SEHNR and CDR2 is FQNEAQ (reference sequence). CDR3 size: 13 residues. The CDR3 coding sequence is TGTGCCAGCAGCTCGAGACTAGTCTACGAGCAGTACTTC. Translating gives CASSSRLVYEQYF.

V gene TRBV4-2 combines with J gene TRBJ2-4; 10 nucleotides agree with TRBD1. CDR3 length: 17 residues. The V gene's germline CDR1 is LGHNA and CDR2 YNFKEQ. Trimming cost V 2 bases and J 4 bases; bases outside gene matches: 8. The CDR3 protein is CASSQPGTGVGKNIQYF. DNA for the CDR3: TGTGCCAGCAGCCAACCTGGGACAGGGGTGGGTAAAAACATTCAGTACTTC.

This chain uses TRBV7-9 with TRBJ1-4; TRBD1 might be the D (6 bases). Germline CDR1 is SEHNR and CDR2 is FQNEAQ (reference sequence). The CDR3 runs to 13 residues. V shed 6 bases and J shed 4 bases, with 9 bases lying between them. This chain's CDR3 is CASRGQINEKLFF. CDR3 nucleotides: TGTGCCAGCAGAGGACAGATTAATGAAAAACTGTTTTTT.

CDR3: CASSDPGSSYEQYF. DNA for the CDR3: TGTGCCAGCAGTGACCCGGGGAGCTCCTACGAGCAGTACTTC. The chain carries TRBV6-1 and TRBJ2-7; D may be TRBD2 (5 bases). The CDR3 has 14 amino acids. Germline values: CDR1 MNHNS, CDR2 SASEGT. V lost 3 bases and J 0 bases, leaving 9 bases between the germline ends.

V usage is TRBV9 and J usage is TRBJ2-5; D perhaps matches TRBD1 (6 bases). Germline loops: CDR1 SGDLS, CDR2 YYNGEE. The CDR3 is made up of 15 amino acids. V lost 4 bases to trimming and J lost 5 bases, with 18 bases between them. CDR3 in amino acids: CASSLRQDWGETQYF. The CDR3 bases are TGTGCCAGCAGCCTCCGACAGGATTGGGGGGAGACCCAGTACTTC.

The gene calls are TRBV29-1 and TRBJ2-3; TRBD2 might be the D (7 bases). The CDR3 extends over 15 amino acids. V was clipped by 4 bases and J by 6 bases, with 20 bases between them. CDR1 and CDR2 from the germline V gene are SQVTM and ANQGSEA. The CDR3 spells CSVVRQAWGGDTQYF. The CDR3 DNA sequence: TGCAGCGTTGTAAGACAGGCCTGGGGGGGGGATACGCAGTATTTT.

This sequence joins TRBV28 and TRBJ2-7, with D unresolved. The CDR3 runs 12 residues. Germline V gene data show CDR1 as MDHEN and CDR2 as SYDVKM. V was shortened by 5 bases and J by 6 bases, with 11 bases between the two germline ends. CDR3 in amino acids: CASSQVRSEQYF. The DNA for the CDR3 is TGTGCCAGCAGTCAGGTTAGATCCGAGCAGTACTTC.

The rearrangement links TRBV21-1 to TRBJ2-1; the D call in the table, TRBD2, was not verified against the DNA. TRBV21-1 is labeled a pseudogene. CDR3 size: 19 residues. The CDR3 spells CASSKRTTVFGGAYNEQFF. In DNA form, the CDR3 reads TGTGCCAGCAGCAAACGAACGACTGTCTTCGGCGGGGCCTACAATGAGCAGTTCTTC.

The chain carries TRBV30 and TRBJ2-7, with 8 positions matching TRBD2. Germline V gene data show CDR1 as GTSNPN and CDR2 as SVGIG (reference sequence). CDR3 length equals 16 residues. The J segment lost 1 base and the V segment lost 1 base, leaving 9 bases of the junction unmatched. CDR3 DNA sequence: TGTGCCTGGAGTGATCTGGCGGGGGGCCGTTCCTACGAGCAGTACTTC. Its protein product is CAWSDLAGGRSYEQYF.

The chain joins TRBV2 to TRBJ1-4; TRBD1 aligns across 10 bases. J was trimmed by 7 bases and V by 7 bases; bases with no gene match: 18. Germline V gives CDR1 SNHLY, CDR2 FYNNEI. The CDR3 runs to 18 residues. The CDR3 sequence: CASIQEDRGRELGEKLFF. The DNA of the CDR3 is TGTGCCAGCATCCAAGAAGACAGGGGGCGCGAATTGGGTGAAAAACTGTTTTTT.

This sequence joins TRBV7-3 and TRBJ2-2; TRBD1 agrees at 7 bases. Germline CDR1 reads SGHTA; CDR2 reads FQGTGA. Trimming took 5 bases from V and 7 from J; bases not matched to a gene: 10. The CDR3 spans 15 residues. The CDR3 region has the DNA TGTGCCAGCAGCCCAGGGGCAGGGGGATTCGGGGAGCTGTTTTTT. Translation gives CASSPGAGGFGELFF.

This chain connects TRBV19 to TRBJ2-1, with D perhaps matching TRBD2 (5 bases). CDR3 length: 12 residues. V lost 8 bases, J lost 0 bases, and 5 bases lay in between. Germline V gene lookup returns CDR1 LNHDA and CDR2 SQIVND (reference sequence). DNA of the CDR3: TGTGCCAGTCGGGACTCCTACAATGAGCAGTTCTTC. Its protein is CASRDSYNEQFF.